The source of this TCR beta chain is a study of T cells after yellow fever vaccination. This clonotype was counted a single time. They built TCR cDNA with 5'RACE template switching, a step that put in a universal primer site and UMIs. TCRdb redid the calling of the 5' RACE reads with MiXCR, one entry per CDR3 protein. The sample has hundreds of thousands of distinct CDR3 sequences; roughly 4% are singletons. Germline CDR1 is ENHRY and CDR2 is SYGVKD. V lost 11 bases and J 4 bases, leaving 15 bases between the germline ends. The CDR3 is 12 residues long. The TCR comes from a man between 18 and 29 years old who received the YFV17D yellow fever vaccine. Sequencing was performed on PBMCs, taken on the day of the yellow fever booster vaccination. The V and J genes are TRBV10-3 and TRBJ2-7, with D uncertain. CDR3 protein: CASQGIFYEQYF. CDR3 DNA sequence: TGTGCCTCCCAAGGGATCTTTTACGAGCAGTACTTC.